The 14 T cell receptor beta chains in this list originate from one sample, sequenced in a study of T cell responses to AZD1222 COVID-19 vaccine. Profiling relied on immunoSEQ multiplex PCR, and the TCRdb table lists in-frame clones only, not all of them. Counted here are over 150,000 clones, about 90% occurring once; the ten biggest clones make up 2.6%. The material sequenced was peripheral blood, taken on day 0 of AZD1222 vaccination. The receptor set was obtained from an adult in good health.

This chain connects TRBV13 to TRBJ1-1; TRBD1 might be the D (6 bases). The CDR3 contains 18 residues. Per the germline V gene, CDR1 is PRHDT and CDR2 is FYEKMQ (reference sequence). V was shortened by 5 bases and J by 1 base, with 23 bases between the two germline ends. The CDR3: CASSPLGDRTKANTEAFF. CDR3 DNA sequence: TGTGCCAGCAGCCCTCTTGGCGACAGGACGAAAGCGAACACTGAAGCTTTCTTT.

This clone was seen only once. The chain is built from TRBV4-2 and TRBJ2-1; 7 bases fit TRBD1. This CDR3 comprises 14 residues. V gave up 4 bases and J gave up 6 bases; unmatched junction bases: 6. Germline-derived CDR1 and CDR2 are LGHNA and YNFKEQ. The CDR3 bases are TGTGCCAGCAGCCCCAGACAGGGAATCAATGAGCAGTTCTTC. It translates to CASSPRQGINEQFF.

The V and J genes are TRBV5-4 and TRBJ1-2; D possibly corresponds to TRBD1 (6 bases). Germline V gives CDR1 SGHNT, CDR2 YYREEE (reference sequence). The CDR3 has 15 amino acids. Trimming left V 2 bases short and J 4 bases short, with 15 bases between. The CDR3 DNA is TGTGCCAGCAGCTTACAGGGTAAGGTCGTCTATGGCTACACCTTC. Translation gives CASSLQGKVVYGYTF.

The chain recombines TRBV11-3 with TRBJ2-1, with TRBD2 identical over 12 bases. V trimming: 4 bases; J trimming: 5 bases; junction bases outside the gene matches: 3. Looked up from germline, CDR1 is SGHNT and CDR2 is YENEEA. CDR3 size: 15 residues. Here the CDR3 reads CASSSSGRGNNEQFF. The CDR3 coding sequence is TGTGCCAGCAGCTCTAGCGGGAGGGGGAACAATGAGCAGTTCTTC.

The rearrangement joins TRBV19 to TRBJ1-1; no reliable D call. The V gene's germline CDR1 is LNHDA and CDR2 SQIVND (reference sequence). V lost 2 bases and J lost 0, with 7 bases in between. The CDR3 sequence is 14 residues long. The CDR3 bases are TGTGCCAGTAGTATACTAGCAGTGAACACTGAAGCTTTCTTT. It yields the protein CASSILAVNTEAFF.

V is TRBV4-1 and J is TRBJ2-1, with D perhaps matching TRBD1 or TRBD2 (5 bases each). CDR1 MGHRA and CDR2 YSYEKL come from the germline V gene. This CDR3 has 18 residues. Deletions cut 6 bases from V and 4 bases from J, with 25 bases between. CDR3 bases: TGCGCCAGCAGTCCCTCGGGTTCCGGGACCGCCCTATACAATGAGCAGTTCTTC. It encodes CASSPSGSGTALYNEQFF.

This rearrangement joins TRBV24-1 to TRBJ2-7, with unresolved D. This CDR3 is 14 amino acids long. Germline CDR1 and CDR2: KGHDR and SFDVKD. V shed 4 bases and J shed 0 bases, with 9 bases lying between them. CDR3 DNA sequence: TGTGCCACCAGTGACGGCTTACGCTCCTACGAGCAGTACTTC. Translating it yields CATSDGLRSYEQYF.

J is TRBJ2-5 and V is TRBV7-2, with TRBD2 as a possible D gene (6 bases). Germline CDR1 reads SGHTA; CDR2 reads FQGNSA. Deletions cut 6 bases from V and 0 bases from J, with 11 bases between. CDR3 length: 14 residues. The CDR3 protein is CASRPGLYQETQYF. In nucleotides, the CDR3 is TGTGCCAGCAGACCCGGACTATACCAAGAGACCCAGTACTTC.

The J gene is TRBJ2-3, the V gene TRBV24-1, with 9 bases that match TRBD2. V trimming: 4 bases; J trimming: 2 bases; junction bases outside the gene matches: 6. CDR1 is KGHDR, CDR2 SFDVKD, per germline. The CDR3 length is 16 residues. The CDR3 region is CATSDYSGSHTDTQYF. The CDR3 DNA sequence: TGTGCCACCAGTGACTATAGCGGGAGTCACACAGATACGCAGTATTTT.

The V and J genes are TRBV28 and TRBJ2-3; 9 bases are shared with TRBD2. This CDR3 region has 17 residues. J gave up 2 bases and V 5 bases, and 11 bases lay outside the gene matches. In germline, CDR1 is MDHEN, CDR2 SYDVKM. CDR3 sequence reads: CASSPVRVAGDTDTQYF. In nucleotides, the CDR3 is TGTGCCAGCAGTCCCGTTAGAGTAGCGGGAGACACAGATACGCAGTATTTT. The full variable domain, in which reference TRBV28 and TRBJ2-3 provide the parts outside the CDR3, is DVKVTQSSRYLVKRTGEKVFLECVQDMDHENMFWYRQDPGLGLRLIYFSYDVKMKEKGDIPEGYSVSREKKERFSLILESASTNQTSMYLCASSPVRVAGDTDTQYFGPGTRLTVL.

CDR3 DNA: TGCGCCAGCAGCCCCCTCGGTGACAAGGGGCCGAACACTGAAGCTTTCTTT. Encoded protein: CASSPLGDKGPNTEAFF. The chain couples TRBV4-1 to TRBJ1-1, with TRBD1 as a possible D gene (5 bases). V gave up 4 bases and J gave up 1 base, with 19 bases separating them. Germline V lookup: CDR1 MGHRA, CDR2 YSYEKL. This CDR3 has 17 residues.

V usage is TRBV5-6 and J usage is TRBJ1-3; the D is unclear. The germline V gene has CDR1 SGHDT and CDR2 YYEEEE. With 1 base removed from V and 0 bases from J, the gap between germline ends came to 11 bases. The CDR3 is 16 amino acids. The CDR3 nucleotides are TGTGCCAGCAGCTTGCGGCGGCCTATCTCTGGAAACACCATATATTTT. This translates into CASSLRRPISGNTIYF.

In its sample, this clone was seen once. The genes are TRBV3-1 (or the pseudogene TRBV3-2) and TRBJ1-3; no firm D call. There are 17 residues in the CDR3. The V gene lost 0 bases and the J gene lost 0 bases, with 12 bases spanning the gap. Germline V gene lookup returns CDR1 LGHDT and CDR2 YNNKEL (reference sequence). The CDR3 reads CASSQDPEYSSGNTIYF. As DNA, the CDR3 is TGTGCCAGCAGCCAAGATCCGGAGTATAGCTCTGGAAACACCATATATTTT.

J is TRBJ1-1 and V is TRBV7-8, with D possibly matching TRBD1 (5 bases). Germline lookup yields CDR1 SGHVS and CDR2 FQNEAQ. V was shortened by 3 bases and J by 6 bases, with 11 bases between the two germline ends. The CDR3 has 13 residues. The CDR3 protein is CASSFTGFAEAFF. In nucleotides, the CDR3 is TGTGCCAGCAGCTTCACAGGTTTTGCTGAAGCTTTCTTT.